This T cell receptor beta chain was recorded in a study of Ad26.COV2.S vaccination and SARS-CoV-2 variants. Study-wide context: Ad26.COV2.S shots went into the muscle once or twice, 56 days apart.

CDR1 GTSNPN and CDR2 SVGIG come from the germline V gene (reference sequence). V lost 2 bases to trimming and J lost 7 bases, with 9 bases between them. The CDR3 runs 12 residues. Of note for this clone: In the same sample, other DNA sequences code for this CDR3.

Stated treatment: roughly 19 received Ad26.COV2.S at low or high dose, single or two shots; roughly 5 received placebo; per-sample allocation not given. Collection of samples fell on day 63 after the first vaccine or placebo injection. In the vaccine, an Ad26 vector expressed the SARS-CoV-2 spike of the Wuhan strain. The repertoire was sequenced with immunoSEQ multiplex PCR; TCRdb's copy has only in-frame clones and lacks some. The sample includes about 420,000 clones, approximately 87% seen only once; the top ten take approximately 4%. The receptor was isolated from a person aged 18-65 years who received the Ad26.COV2.S COVID-19 vaccine or a placebo. The material was peripheral blood, obtained in a trial of Ad26.COV2.S vaccine versus placebo. The V call is TRBV30, the J call TRBJ2-1; D tentatively fits TRBD1 or TRBD2 (6 bases each). The DNA of the CDR3 is TGTGCCTGGAGTAGAGGGGGGAATGAGCAGTTCTTC. Amino acid sequence: CAWSRGGNEQFF. The full variable domain, in which reference TRBV30 and TRBJ2-1 provide the parts outside the CDR3, is SQTIHQWPATLVQPVGSPLSLECTVEGTSNPNLYWYRQAAGRGLQLLFYSVGIGQISSEVPQNLSASRPQDRQFILSSKKLLLSDSGFYLCAWSRGGNEQFFGPGTRLTVL.